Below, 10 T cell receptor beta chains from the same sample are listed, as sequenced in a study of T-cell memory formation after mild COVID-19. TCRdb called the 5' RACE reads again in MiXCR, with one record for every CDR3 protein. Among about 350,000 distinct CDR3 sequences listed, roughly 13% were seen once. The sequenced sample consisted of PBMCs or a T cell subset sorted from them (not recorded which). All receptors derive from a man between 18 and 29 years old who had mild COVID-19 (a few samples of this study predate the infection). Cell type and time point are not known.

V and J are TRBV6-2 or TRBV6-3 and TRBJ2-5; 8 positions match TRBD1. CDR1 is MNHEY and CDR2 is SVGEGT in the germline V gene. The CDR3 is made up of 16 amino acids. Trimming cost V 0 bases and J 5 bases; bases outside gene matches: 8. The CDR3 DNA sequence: TGTGCCAGCAGTTACTCTCCGGACAGGGACACGGAGACCCAGTACTTC. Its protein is CASSYSPDRDTETQYF.

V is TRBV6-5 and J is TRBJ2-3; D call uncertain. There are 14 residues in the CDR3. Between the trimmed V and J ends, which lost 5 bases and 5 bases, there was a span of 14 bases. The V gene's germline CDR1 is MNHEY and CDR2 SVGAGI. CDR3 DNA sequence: TGTGCCAGCAGTCAACCCGGATTAGGAGATACGCAGTATTTT. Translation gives CASSQPGLGDTQYF.

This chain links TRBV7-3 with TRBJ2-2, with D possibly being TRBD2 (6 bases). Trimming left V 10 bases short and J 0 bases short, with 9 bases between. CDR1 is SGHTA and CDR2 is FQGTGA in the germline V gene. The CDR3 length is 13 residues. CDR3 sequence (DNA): TGTGCCACGGGAGACGCGAACACCGGGGAGCTGTTTTTT. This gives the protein CATGDANTGELFF.

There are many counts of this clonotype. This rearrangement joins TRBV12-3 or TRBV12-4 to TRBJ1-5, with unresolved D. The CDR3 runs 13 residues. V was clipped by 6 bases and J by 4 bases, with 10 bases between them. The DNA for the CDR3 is TGTGCCAGCAGCCGCCGGGAGAATCAGCCCCAGCATTTT. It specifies CASSRRENQPQHF.

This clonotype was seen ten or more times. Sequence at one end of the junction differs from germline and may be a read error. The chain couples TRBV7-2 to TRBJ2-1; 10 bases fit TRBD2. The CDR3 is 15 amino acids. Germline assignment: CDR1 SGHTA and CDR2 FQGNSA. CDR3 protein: CASSASIAGGRGKVF. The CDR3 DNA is TGTGCCAGCAGCGCTAGCATAGCGGGGGGCCGGGGCAAGGTCTTC.

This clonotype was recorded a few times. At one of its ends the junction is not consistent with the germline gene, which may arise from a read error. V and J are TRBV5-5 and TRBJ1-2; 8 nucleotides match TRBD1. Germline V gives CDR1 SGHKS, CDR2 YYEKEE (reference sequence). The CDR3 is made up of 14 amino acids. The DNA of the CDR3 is TGTGCCAGCAGCTCCGGACAGGGCGCTCCTATGCCATCCTTC. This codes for CASSSGQGAPMPSF. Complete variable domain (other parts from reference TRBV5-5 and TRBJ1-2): DAGVTQSPTHLIKTRGQQVTLRCSPISGHKSVSWYQQVLGQGPQFIFQYYEKEERGRGNFPDRFSARQFPNYSSELNVNALLLGDSALYLCASSSGQGAPMPSFGSGTRLTVV.

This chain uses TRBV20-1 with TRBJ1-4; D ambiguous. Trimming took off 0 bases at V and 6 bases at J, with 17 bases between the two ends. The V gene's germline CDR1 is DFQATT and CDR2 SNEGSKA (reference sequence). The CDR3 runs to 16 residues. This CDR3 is CSARDIGNEFDEKLFF. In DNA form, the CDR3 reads TGCAGTGCTAGAGATATAGGCAACGAGTTCGATGAAAAACTGTTTTTT.

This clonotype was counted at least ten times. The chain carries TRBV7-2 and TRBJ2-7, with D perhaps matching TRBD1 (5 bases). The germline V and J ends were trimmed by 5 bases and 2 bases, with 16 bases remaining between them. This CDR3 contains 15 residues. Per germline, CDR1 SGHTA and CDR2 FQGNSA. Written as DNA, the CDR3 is TGTGCCAGCAGCCTAAAATGGGGCACAACCTACGAGCAGTACTTC. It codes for CASSLKWGTTYEQYF.

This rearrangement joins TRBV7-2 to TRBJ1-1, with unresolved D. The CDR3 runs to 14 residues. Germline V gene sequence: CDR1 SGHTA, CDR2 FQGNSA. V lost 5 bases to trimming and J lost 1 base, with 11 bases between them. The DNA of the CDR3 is TGTGCCAGCAGCCCTCTAGTCGGGAACACTGAAGCTTTCTTT. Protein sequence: CASSPLVGNTEAFF. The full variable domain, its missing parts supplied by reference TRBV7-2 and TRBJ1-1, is GAGVSQSPSNKVTEKGKDVELRCDPISGHTALYWYRQSLGQGLEFLIYFQGNSAPDKSGLPSDRFSAERTGGSVSTLTIQRTQQEDSAVYLCASSPLVGNTEAFFGQGTRLTVV.

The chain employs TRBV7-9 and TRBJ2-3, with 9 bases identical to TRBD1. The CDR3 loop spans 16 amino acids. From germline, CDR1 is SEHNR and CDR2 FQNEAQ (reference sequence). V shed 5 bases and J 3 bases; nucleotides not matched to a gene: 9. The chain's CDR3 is CASSVPQGALTDTQYF. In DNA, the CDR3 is TGTGCCAGCAGCGTCCCACAGGGGGCCCTAACAGATACGCAGTATTTT. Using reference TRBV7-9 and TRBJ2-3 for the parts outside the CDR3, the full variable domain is DTGVSQNPRHKITKRGQNVTFRCDPISEHNRLYWYRQTLGQGPEFLTYFQNEAQLEKSRLLSDRFSAERPKGSFSTLEIQRTEQGDSAMYLCASSVPQGALTDTQYFGPGTRLTVL.